The T cell receptor (beta chain) under discussion was sequenced for a study of blood T cell repertoires in COVID-19. Turning to the study itself: From the United States, Italy and Spain came samples of acute and convalescent COVID-19. T cells, B-cell-depleted T cells, or PBMCs provided the cDNA or gDNA that served as material.

In the authors' methods: It was from reference gene primer amplification that nucleated cell counts were estimated. Clones were sequenced by immunoSEQ multiplex PCR, and TCRdb holds only the in-frame ones, with some missing. The V and J calls and clone size come from that table; D and trimming were worked out from the DNA. The sample carries approximately 130,000 clones, approximately 84% recorded once. Germline lookup yields CDR1 LNHNV and CDR2 YYDKDF (reference sequence). V gave up 3 bases and J gave up 2 bases; unmatched junction bases: 8. The CDR3 extends over 16 amino acids. The rearrangement links TRBV15 to TRBJ2-3; TRBD2 matches 7 bases. Sequencing was carried out using peripheral blood. This receptor was obtained from a human donor in a cohort sampled during active COVID-19. The CDR3 is CATSRKTGTTTDTQYF. In nucleotides, the CDR3 is TGTGCCACCAGCAGGAAAACCGGGACTACCACAGATACGCAGTATTTT. The variable domain in full, with the rest retrieved from reference TRBV15 and TRBJ2-3, is DAMVIQNPRYQVTQFGKPVTLSCSQTLNHNVMYWYQQKSSQAPKLLFHYYDKDFNNEADTPDNFQSRRPNTSFCFLDIRSPGLGDTAMYLCATSRKTGTTTDTQYFGPGTRLTVL.